Each of the 9 T cell receptor beta chains below was sequenced from the same sample in a study of cytomegalovirus exposure and HLA in healthy donors. PCR primers comprised 60 Vbeta and 13 Jbeta primers. Only in-frame clones appear in the TCRdb table, and some are missing; sequencing was by immunoSEQ multiplex PCR. The listing contains about 79,000 clones. Material: PBMCs. Receptors were obtained from a man aged 25-45 years in good health and CMV-seronegative.

The V and J genes are TRBV4-3 and TRBJ1-4; 7 bases map to TRBD1. Germline loops: CDR1 LGHNA, CDR2 YSLEER. There are 13 residues in the CDR3. With V trimmed by 4 bases and J by 8 bases, 4 bases remained unmatched. The CDR3 DNA follows: TGCGCCAGCAGCCTTAACAGGGGCGAAAAACTGTTTTTT. As protein: CASSLNRGEKLFF.

The chain employs TRBV7-6 and TRBJ2-7; 7 positions match TRBD1. The V segment lost 5 bases and the J segment 6 bases; nucleotides outside the gene matches: 16. The CDR3 covers 16 residues. Per germline, CDR1 SGHVS and CDR2 FNYEAQ. This CDR3 reads CASSPGQASSGSEQYF. CDR3 sequence (DNA): TGTGCCAGCAGCCCCGGACAGGCCTCATCGGGATCCGAGCAGTACTTC.

The V call is TRBV18, the J call TRBJ2-1; TRBD2 aligns across 15 bases. Germline trimming cut 3 bases from V and 6 bases from J; bases unmatched to any gene: 3. Germline lookup yields CDR1 KGHSH and CDR2 LQKENI. The CDR3 contains 16 residues. CDR3 nucleotides: TGTGCCAGCTCACCGATGGGACTAGCGGGAGGCAATGAGCAGTTCTTC. Amino acid sequence: CASSPMGLAGGNEQFF.

This chain connects TRBV5-1 to TRBJ2-1; 13 bases map to TRBD2. The CDR3 consists of 17 residues. CDR1 and CDR2 (germline): SGHRS, YFSETQ. The V segment lost 3 bases and the J segment 0 bases; nucleotides outside the gene matches: 3. For the CDR3, the DNA is TGCGCCAGCAGCTCGGGACTAGCGGGACCCTCCTACAATGAGCAGTTCTTC. Amino acid sequence: CASSSGLAGPSYNEQFF.

The CDR3 loop reads CASSIRGTVNEKLFF. DNA of the CDR3: TGTGCCAGTAGTATTCGCGGGACGGTTAATGAAAAACTGTTTTTT. The chain links TRBV19 to TRBJ1-4; possibly TRBD1 for D (5 bases). The CDR3 totals 15 residues. Germline V gene lookup returns CDR1 LNHDA and CDR2 SQIVND (reference sequence). V lost 3 bases and J lost 4, with 12 bases in between.

The V and J genes are TRBV16 and TRBJ1-6; D unclear. Germline CDR1 reads KGHSY; CDR2 reads FQNENV. This CDR3 is 14 amino acids long. Deletions cut 4 bases from V and 8 bases from J, with 12 bases between. The CDR3 sequence: CASSPAGRDSPLHF. The CDR3 DNA reads as TGTGCCAGCAGCCCCGCGGGGAGGGATTCACCCCTCCACTTT.

As DNA, the CDR3 is TGTGCCAGCAGTTACTCCCCGACAGGGGTATATGGCTACACCTTC. This gives the protein CASSYSPTGVYGYTF. The chain employs TRBV6-5 and TRBJ1-2; TRBD1 aligns across 8 bases. Looked up from germline, CDR1 is MNHEY and CDR2 is SVGAGI. With 0 bases clipped from V and 5 bases from J, the junction kept 5 bases outside the gene matches. The CDR3 runs 15 residues.

The CDR3 sequence: CASSFRDRVSGEQFF. For the CDR3, the DNA is TGTGCCAGCAGCTTCCGGGACAGGGTATCAGGGGAGCAGTTCTTC. The rearrangement joins TRBV5-6 to TRBJ2-1; 9 bases align to TRBD1. With V trimmed by 2 bases and J by 10 bases, 10 bases remained unmatched. CDR3 size: 15 residues. Germline assignment: CDR1 SGHDT and CDR2 YYEEEE.

The V and J genes are TRBV10-2 and TRBJ2-7, with TRBD1 identical over 12 bases. Germline-derived CDR1 and CDR2 are WSHSY and SAAADI. After removal of 4 bases from V and 5 bases from J, the junction contained 6 bases not matched to a gene. The CDR3 is 15 residues long. The DNA of the CDR3 is TGCGCCAGCAGTGCAGGGGGACAGGGGGCCCACGAGCAGTACTTC. Its translation is CASSAGGQGAHEQYF.